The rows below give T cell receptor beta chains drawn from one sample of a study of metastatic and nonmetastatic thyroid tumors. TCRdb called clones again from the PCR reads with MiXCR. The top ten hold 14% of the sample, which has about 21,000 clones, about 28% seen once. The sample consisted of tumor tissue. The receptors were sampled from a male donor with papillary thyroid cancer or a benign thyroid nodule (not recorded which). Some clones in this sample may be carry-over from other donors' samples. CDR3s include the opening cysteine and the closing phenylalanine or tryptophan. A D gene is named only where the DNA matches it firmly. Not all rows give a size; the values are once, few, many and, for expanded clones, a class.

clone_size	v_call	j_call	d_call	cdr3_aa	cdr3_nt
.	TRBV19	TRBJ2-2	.	CASSTTGPGRSVRGELFF	TGTGCCAGTAGTACTACAGGTCCGGGGAGGAGTGTTAGGGGGGAGCTGTTTTTT
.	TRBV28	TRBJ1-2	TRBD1	CASSPGGWDYGYTF	TGTGCCAGCAGTCCAGGGGGCTGGGACTATGGCTACACCTTC
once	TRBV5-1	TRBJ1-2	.	CASSLSGGNYGYTF	TGCGCCAGCAGCTTGTCGGGCGGTAACTATGGCTACACCTTC
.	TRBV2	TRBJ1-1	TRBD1	CASSASTGGLTFF	TGTGCCAGCAGCGCGTCGACAGGGGGCTTAACTTTCTTT
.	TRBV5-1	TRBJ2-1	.	CASSLRQTHSYNGQFF	TGCGCCAGCAGCCTCAGACAGACCCACTCCTACAATGGGCAGTTCTTC
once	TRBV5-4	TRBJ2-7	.	CASSLGVGQGSYEQYF	TGTGCCAGCAGCTTGGGGGTGGGGCAGGGCTCCTACGAGCAGTACTTC
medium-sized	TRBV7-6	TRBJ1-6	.	CASSPGDNSPLHF	TGTGCCAGCAGCCCAGGGGATAATTCACCCCTCCACTTT
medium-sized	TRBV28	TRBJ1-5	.	CASFRVGGENQPQHF	TGTGCCAGCTTCAGGGTTGGGGGAGAAAATCAGCCCCAGCATTTT
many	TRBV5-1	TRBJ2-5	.	CASSFGAGEAIMETQYF	TGCGCCAGCAGCTTTGGCGCCGGGGAGGCCATTATGGAGACCCAGTACTTC
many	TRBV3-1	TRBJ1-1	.	CASSENSRGGEAFF	TGTGCCAGCAGCGAAAACTCCAGGGGCGGGGAAGCTTTCTTT
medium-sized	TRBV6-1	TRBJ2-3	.	CASSEEPESTDTQYF	TGTGCCAGCAGTGAAGAACCGGAGAGCACAGATACGCAGTATTTT
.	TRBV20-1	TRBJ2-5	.	CSPKGAAKETQYF	TGCAGCCCAAAAGGGGCCGCAAAAGAGACCCAGTACTTC
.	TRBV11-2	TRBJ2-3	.	CASSFPPDTQYF	TGTGCCAGCAGCTTCCCTCCAGATACGCAGTATTTT
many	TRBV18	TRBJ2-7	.	CASSPPGPREREQYF	TGTGCCAGCTCACCACCGGGACCCCGGGAGCGGGAGCAGTACTTC
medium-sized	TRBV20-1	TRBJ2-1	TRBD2	CSAATSGSEYNEQFF	TGCAGTGCCGCGACTAGCGGGAGCGAGTACAATGAGCAGTTCTTC